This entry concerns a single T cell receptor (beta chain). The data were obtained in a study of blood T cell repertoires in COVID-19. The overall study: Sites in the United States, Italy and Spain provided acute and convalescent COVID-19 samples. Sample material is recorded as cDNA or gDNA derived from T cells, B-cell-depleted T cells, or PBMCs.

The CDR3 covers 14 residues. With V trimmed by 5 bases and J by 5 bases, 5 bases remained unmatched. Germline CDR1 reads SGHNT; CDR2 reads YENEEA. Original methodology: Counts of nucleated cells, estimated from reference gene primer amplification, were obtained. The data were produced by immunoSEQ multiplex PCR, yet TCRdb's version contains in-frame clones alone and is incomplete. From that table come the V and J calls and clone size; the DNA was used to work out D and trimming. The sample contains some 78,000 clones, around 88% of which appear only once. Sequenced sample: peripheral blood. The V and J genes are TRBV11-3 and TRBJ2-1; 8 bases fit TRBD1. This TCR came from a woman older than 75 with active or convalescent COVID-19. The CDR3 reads CASSKRQGNNEQFF. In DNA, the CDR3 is TGTGCCAGCAGCAAACGACAGGGGAACAATGAGCAGTTCTTC.